This TCR beta chain comes out of a study of blood T cell repertoires in COVID-19. V was pared by 2 bases and J by 4 bases, with 14 bases between. Germline loops: CDR1 MNHNS, CDR2 SASEGT. The CDR3 runs 15 residues. Repertoires were generated with immunoSEQ multiplex PCR, while TCRdb's copy carries only in-frame clones and drops some. The sample lists some 200,000 clones; approximately 90% were seen once. The rearrangement uses TRBV6-1 and TRBJ1-2; no clear D gene. Source material: peripheral blood. The sequence derives from a man aged 45-65 years with acute or convalescent COVID-19. CDR3 in amino acids: CASSENREGGYGYTF. CDR3 nucleotide sequence: TGTGCCAGCAGTGAAAACCGGGAAGGTGGCTATGGCTACACCTTC.